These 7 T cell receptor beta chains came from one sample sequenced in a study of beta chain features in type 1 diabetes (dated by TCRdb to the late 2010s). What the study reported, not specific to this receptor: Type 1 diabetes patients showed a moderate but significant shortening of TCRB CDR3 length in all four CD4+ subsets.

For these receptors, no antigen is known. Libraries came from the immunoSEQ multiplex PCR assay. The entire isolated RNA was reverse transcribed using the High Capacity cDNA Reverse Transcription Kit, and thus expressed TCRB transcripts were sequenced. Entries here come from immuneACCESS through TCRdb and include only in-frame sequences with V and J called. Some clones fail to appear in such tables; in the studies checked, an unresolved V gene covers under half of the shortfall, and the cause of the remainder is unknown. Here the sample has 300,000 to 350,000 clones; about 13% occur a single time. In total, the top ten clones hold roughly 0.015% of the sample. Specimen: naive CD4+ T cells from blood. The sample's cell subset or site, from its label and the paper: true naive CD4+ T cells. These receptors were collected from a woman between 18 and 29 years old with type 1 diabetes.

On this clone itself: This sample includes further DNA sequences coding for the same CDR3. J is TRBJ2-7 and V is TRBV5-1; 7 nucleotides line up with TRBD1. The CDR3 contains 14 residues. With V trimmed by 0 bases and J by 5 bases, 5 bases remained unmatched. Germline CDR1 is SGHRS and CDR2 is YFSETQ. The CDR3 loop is CASSLGTGGHEQYF. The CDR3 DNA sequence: TGCGCCAGCAGCTTGGGGACAGGCGGGCACGAGCAGTACTTC. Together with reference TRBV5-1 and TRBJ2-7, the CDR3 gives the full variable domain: KAGVTQTPRYLIKTRGQQVTLSCSPISGHRSVSWYQQTPGQGLQFLFEYFSETQRNKGNFPGRFSGRQFSNSRSEMNVSTLELGDSALYLCASSLGTGGHEQYFGPGTRLTVT.

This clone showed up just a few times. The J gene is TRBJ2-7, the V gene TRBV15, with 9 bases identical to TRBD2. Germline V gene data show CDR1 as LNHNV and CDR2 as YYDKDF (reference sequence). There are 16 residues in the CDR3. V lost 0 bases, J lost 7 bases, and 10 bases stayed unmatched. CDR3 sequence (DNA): TGTGCCACCAGCAGAGATAAGGCTAGCGGGACACGAGAGCAGTACTTC. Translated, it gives CATSRDKASGTREQYF.

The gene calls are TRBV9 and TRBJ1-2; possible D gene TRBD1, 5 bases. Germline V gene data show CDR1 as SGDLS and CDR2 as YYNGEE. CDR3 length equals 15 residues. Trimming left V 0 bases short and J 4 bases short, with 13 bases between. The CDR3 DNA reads TGTGCCAGCAGCGTAGCTCCGGGGGGGGGCTATGGCTACACCTTC. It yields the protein CASSVAPGGGYGYTF.

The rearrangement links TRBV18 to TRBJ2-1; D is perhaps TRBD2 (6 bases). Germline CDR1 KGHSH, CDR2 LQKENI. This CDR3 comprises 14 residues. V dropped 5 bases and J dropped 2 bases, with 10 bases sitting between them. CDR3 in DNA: TGTGCCAGCTCAGCGGGGAAGGCCTACAATGAGCAGTTCTTC. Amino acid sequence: CASSAGKAYNEQFF.

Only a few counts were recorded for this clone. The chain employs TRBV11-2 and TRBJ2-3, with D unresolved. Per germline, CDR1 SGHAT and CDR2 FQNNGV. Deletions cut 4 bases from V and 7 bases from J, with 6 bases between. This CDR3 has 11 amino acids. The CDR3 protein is CASSSIYTQYF. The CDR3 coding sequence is TGTGCCAGCAGCTCAATTTATACGCAGTATTTT.

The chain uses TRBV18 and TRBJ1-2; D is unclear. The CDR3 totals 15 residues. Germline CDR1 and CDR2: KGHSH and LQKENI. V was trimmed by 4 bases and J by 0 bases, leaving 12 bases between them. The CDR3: CASSLGLSPNYGYTF. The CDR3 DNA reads TGTGCCAGCTCACTAGGACTATCTCCTAACTATGGCTACACCTTC.

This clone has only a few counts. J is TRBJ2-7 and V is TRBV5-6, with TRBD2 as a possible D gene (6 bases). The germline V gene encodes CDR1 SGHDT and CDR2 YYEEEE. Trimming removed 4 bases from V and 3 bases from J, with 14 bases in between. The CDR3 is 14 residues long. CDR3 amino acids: CASSPGAGSYEQYV. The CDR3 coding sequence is TGTGCCAGCAGCCCCGGGGCGGGAAGCTACGAGCAGTACGTC.